The clone carrying this T cell receptor (beta chain) was counted many times. Unique molecular identifiers were present in the TCR beta cDNA libraries. TCRdb re-analysed the PCR reads in MiXCR, keeping a single row per CDR3 protein. The sample holds about 540,000 distinct CDR3 sequences; about a third are singletons and the top ten take roughly 6%. This sample stems from a study of post-analysis software for immune sequencing data. Sequencing was done on a sample of blood. This clonotype originated in a girl under 18 with multiple sclerosis.

The CDR3 is CASSVGNSPETQYF. The DNA of the CDR3 is TGTGCCAGCAGCGTAGGAAATAGCCCAGAGACCCAGTACTTC. V gene TRBV9 combines with J gene TRBJ2-5; D is unclear. Germline values: CDR1 SGDLS, CDR2 YYNGEE. The V end was cut by 0 bases, the J end by 4 bases, with 10 bases between. This CDR3 is built from 14 residues.